The 5 T cell receptor beta chains presented below share a single source sample, sequenced in a study of blood T cell repertoires in COVID-19. Data came from immunoSEQ multiplex PCR; TCRdb stores just in-frame clones and leaves some out. The table lists around 470,000 clones, about nine tenths of them singletons, with approximately 0.65% in the top ten. What was sequenced was PBMCs or T cells enriched from blood (not recorded which). The receptor source for this set is a man aged 18 to 29 who had recovered from COVID-19.

The V and J genes are TRBV7-8 and TRBJ2-1, with 10 nucleotides matching TRBD2. Unmatched junction bases numbered 13, after V lost 5 bases and J lost 9 bases. Germline assignment: CDR1 SGHVS and CDR2 FQNEAQ. The CDR3 extends over 16 amino acids. The CDR3 bases are TGTGCCAGCAGCCCTCTCGGGCTAGCGGGAGATGTTGAGCAGTTCTTC. Amino acids: CASSPLGLAGDVEQFF.

The count of this clone is one. V usage is TRBV7-2 and J usage is TRBJ1-1; TRBD1 is a possible D gene (5 bases). Trimming removed 5 bases at V and 5 bases at J, with 18 bases between. Looked up from germline, CDR1 is SGHTA and CDR2 is FQGNSA. The CDR3 runs 15 residues. CDR3 sequence (DNA): TGTGCCAGCAGCCCCATCCAGGGACTAAGGACTGAAGCTTTCTTT. It encodes CASSPIQGLRTEAFF.

The chain is built from TRBV5-1 and TRBJ1-1; the D gene is possibly TRBD1 (5 bases). CDR1 and CDR2 from the germline V gene are SGHRS and YFSETQ. CDR3 length: 13 amino acids. Trimming took 4 bases from V and 3 from J, leaving 10 bases between them. The CDR3 bases are TGCGCCAGCAGCCCGCAAGGGGACACTGAAGCTTTCTTT. It is translated as CASSPQGDTEAFF.

The CDR3 is CASRAWGGQPNYGYTF. The DNA for the CDR3 is TGTGCCAGCAGAGCCTGGGGGGGGCAACCTAACTATGGCTACACCTTC. The gene calls are TRBV27 and TRBJ1-2; TRBD1 might be the D (6 bases). The CDR3 is 16 residues long. The V and J ends lost 6 bases and 0 bases respectively, with 17 bases between them. Per germline, CDR1 MNHEY and CDR2 SMNVEV (reference sequence).

This sequence joins TRBV28 and TRBJ1-3; possibly TRBD1 for D (6 bases). This CDR3 is 13 amino acids long. Germline V gives CDR1 MDHEN, CDR2 SYDVKM. V was cut by 11 bases and J by 4 bases, with 15 bases left in between. CDR3 in DNA: TGTGCCGCCTACCCCGGGACAGGAAACACCATATATTTT. Translating gives CAAYPGTGNTIYF.